The text below deals with one TCR beta chain. The antigen it recognizes is unknown. No much larger clone is present one base from it, and per-base qualities are unavailable. Healthy HIV-negative adults with no recently reported acute infections or vaccinations were included as donors. All donors were Caucasian adults living in Nashville, Tennessee, USA. CD4+ T cells were enriched by magnetic negative selection; naive cells were then positively selected on CD45RA, and the negative fraction formed the memory subset. Blood was obtained by leukapheresis, after which PBMCs were separated by Ficoll-Histopaque density gradient centrifugation and cryopreserved in liquid nitrogen vapor phase. Analytical flow cytometry was used to check the purity and quantity of each magnetically sorted T cell population. Each sorted fraction had its genomic DNA isolated and then quantified by UV absorbance on a Nanodrop 2000c.

CDR3 length: 13 amino acids, cysteine to phenylalanine. Left in the record is the CDR3 DNA by itself, 39 bases read in frame from the first base. V gives up 4 bases and J gives up 6 bases, and the segment between their germline ends measures 13 bases. Based on the germline V gene, the CDR1 and CDR2 sequences are MDHEN and SYDVKM. Using the deep immunoSEQ assay, multiplex PCR amplified TCR CDR3 regions from genomic DNA. Extracted genomic DNA from each cell subset was distributed evenly across all wells of several immunoSEQ 96-well plates, and each plate was treated as a replicate. For sorted subsets, 150 to 250 ng of genomic DNA, equivalent to around 29,000 T cell genomes, went into each replicate PCR. Purified libraries were measured with a Qubit 3.0 fluorometer, size-checked on a Bioanalyzer 2100, and measured again with the KAPA Library Quantification kit. A separate single-read 150-cycle Illumina NextSeq 550 flow cell was used to sequence each immunoSEQ 96-well plate. Processing in the source paper ran as follows. Because the immunoSEQ output held only junctional sequences and lacked quality scores, the filtering could not match the filtering applied to full-length reads. To assign V/J genes and CDR3, sequences were annotated against IMGT germline references using PyIR, a Python wrapper for IgBLAST v1.9. Reads were removed for weak V/J assignments (E-value above 1e-6), missing CDR3, stop codons, out-of-frame junctions, or ambiguous translated residues. V3J clonotypes were defined by identical inferred V gene, J gene, and CDR3 amino acid sequence. The percentage overlap between two repertoires was calculated by dividing the number of shared unique clonotypes by the size of the smaller repertoire. Repertoire richness was assessed with RTK rarefaction, the Chao1 estimator, and Recon v2.1 estimates of unobserved clonotypes. Generation probabilities were computed with OLGA for all TCRbeta clonotypes obtained by the gDNA method from four donors. Entries here come from immuneACCESS through TCRdb and include only in-frame sequences with V and J called. Some clones fail to appear in such tables; in the studies checked, an unresolved V gene covers under half of the shortfall, and the cause of the remainder is unknown. That table gives V, J and clone size, and the DNA gave D and trimming. The sample table contains about 1.1 million clones; only one count was recorded for around 78% of them. 0.5% to 0.65% of the sample belongs to the ten largest clones.

The data stem from a study of shared clonotypes between healthy human individuals (dated by TCRdb to about 2020). Study-level background: The cohort comprised a couple of women and a few men aged 18 to 49 years. Per donor, three plates each were used for CD4 naive and CD4 memory, two for CD8 naive, and one for CD8 memory. To estimate repertoire size and how much clonotypes are shared between individuals, the study performed deep sequencing of blood TCR repertoires from 4 to 6 healthy adults. To increase sequencing depth and limit assay-specific biases, TCR repertoire library preparation and sequencing were carried out by different laboratories using diverse techniques. Leukapheresis yielded between about 0.85 and 10 billion PBMCs per donor. General findings and caveats noted by the study authors: Pairwise subsampling led to the expectation that sequencing depth would affect the degree of clonotype sharing among donors. Rarefaction of sorted-subset datasets indicated incomplete sequencing despite the large sequencing depth. Larger estimated clonotype richness was generally found for naive subsets than for memory subsets. Sampling was restricted to blood, and TCR repertoires in tissue are likely to differ from TCR repertoires in blood. Clonotypes shared by all four sorted-subset donors showed higher generation probabilities than non-shared clonotypes. The genetic and exposure-history diversity represented was limited by the small number of donors. Around 5.4% of naive CD4, 3.5% of naive CD8, about 2.1% of memory CD4, and 0.4% of memory CD8 clonotypes were shared across several donors.

The sequenced sample consisted of memory CD4+ T cells from PBMCs. The sample's cell subset or site, from its label and the paper: CD45RA-negative fraction. This TCR was sampled from a man between 18 and 35 years old in good health. Some clones in this sample may be carry-over from other donors' samples. The V and J genes are TRBV28 and TRBJ2-7; TRBD2 is possibly the D segment (6 matching bases). The CDR3 here reads CASSSTAGREQYF. The DNA sequence reads TGTGCCAGCAGTTCGACGGCGGGGCGCGAGCAGTACTTC.